The 9 T cell receptor beta chains given below trace back to one sample, sequenced in a study of somatic mutations in cytotoxic T cells in rheumatoid arthritis. Using immunoSEQ multiplex PCR, the repertoire was profiled, and TCRdb retains in-frame clones only, with some absent. The data contain roughly 15,000 clones, about 77% of them seen just once; the ten biggest clones take up about a sixth. The material sequenced was CD8+ T cells sorted from blood. Source of these receptors: an adult with rheumatoid arthritis.

The J gene is TRBJ2-1, the V gene TRBV11-2; D unclear. CDR3 size: 12 residues. Trimming cost V 1 base and J 9 bases, with 7 bases left between them. Germline CDR1 is SGHAT and CDR2 is FQNNGV. The CDR3 loop is CASSLGLAEQFF. In DNA form, the CDR3 reads TGTGCCAGCAGCTTAGGACTCGCTGAGCAGTTCTTC.

The V gene is TRBV27, the J gene TRBJ2-5; 12 nucleotides align to TRBD2. This CDR3 is built from 18 residues. CDR1 is MNHEY and CDR2 is SMNVEV in the germline V gene (reference sequence). Losses at the gene ends were 4 bases for V and 5 bases for J; bases not matched to a gene: 14. CDR3: CASSSILGLAGMGETQYF. CDR3 nucleotides: TGTGCCAGCAGTTCCATCCTTGGACTAGCGGGGATGGGGGAGACCCAGTACTTC.

Remarks on this clone: A read error may produce the germline difference seen at one junction end. This sequence joins TRBV6-1 and TRBJ1-1, with D perhaps matching TRBD1 (5 bases). Germline V gene sequence: CDR1 MNHNS, CDR2 SASEGT. The CDR3 extends over 13 amino acids. The CDR3 is CASSEAGEGWGLF. The CDR3 nucleotides are TGTGCCAGCAGTGAAGCGGGGGAGGGGTGGGGCCTTTTT.

V and J are TRBV2 and TRBJ2-2; TRBD1 aligns across 10 bases. Germline CDR1 reads SNHLY; CDR2 reads FYNNEI. V shed 11 bases, J shed 4 bases, and the junction held 10 bases outside the gene matches. This CDR3 contains 15 residues. Here the CDR3 reads CASYWDRGFTGELFF. The CDR3 DNA follows: TGTGCCTCCTATTGGGACAGGGGTTTCACCGGGGAGCTGTTTTTT. Looking up the rest from reference TRBV2 and TRBJ2-2 gives the full variable domain: EPEVTQTPSHQVTQMGQEVILRCVPISNHLYFYWYRQILGQKVEFLVSFYNNEISEKSEIFDDQFSVERPDGSNFTLKIRSTKLEDSAMYFCASYWDRGFTGELFFGEGSRLTVL.

The rearrangement links TRBV6-5 to TRBJ2-1, with 9 bases fitting TRBD1. The CDR3 contains 13 residues. Germline V gene sequence: CDR1 MNHEY, CDR2 SVGAGI. The V and J ends lost 5 bases and 10 bases, in that order; junction bases with no gene match: 6. The CDR3 DNA follows: TGTGCCAGCAGTCAACAGGGGGCAGCGGAGCAGTTCTTC. This sequence encodes CASSQQGAAEQFF.

The J gene is TRBJ2-1, the V gene TRBV6-5; 7 bases map to TRBD2. This CDR3 comprises 15 residues. Looked up from germline, CDR1 is MNHEY and CDR2 is SVGAGI. Trimming removed 2 bases from V and 4 bases from J; junction bases left unmatched: 5. The CDR3 bases are TGTGCCAGCAGTTACCCCTGCGGGGGTTACAATGAGCAGTTCTTC. Amino acids: CASSYPCGGYNEQFF.

The V call is TRBV6-1, the J call TRBJ2-7, with 8 positions matching TRBD1. V was pared by 7 bases and J by 2 bases, with 10 bases of the junction left unmatched. This CDR3 comprises 15 residues. Germline loops: CDR1 MNHNS, CDR2 SASEGT. CDR3 bases: TGTGCCAGCACCGAGGGGCAGGGGGCGCCCTACGAGCAGTACTTC. Encoded protein: CASTEGQGAPYEQYF.

The rearrangement links TRBV18 to TRBJ2-5; 9 nucleotides agree with TRBD2. The germline V gene encodes CDR1 KGHSH and CDR2 LQKENI. This CDR3 comprises 17 residues. V shed 0 bases and J 1 base; nucleotides not matched to a gene: 6. The CDR3 spells CASSPPSGGERQETQYF. Written as DNA, the CDR3 is TGTGCCAGCTCACCACCTAGCGGGGGCGAACGCCAAGAGACCCAGTACTTC.

This clone has only one observation. J is TRBJ2-1 and V is TRBV13, with TRBD2 identical over 12 bases. The germline V gene has CDR1 PRHDT and CDR2 FYEKMQ (reference sequence). The CDR3 is 17 amino acids. Losses at the gene ends were 0 bases for V and 7 bases for J; bases not matched to a gene: 7. This CDR3 reads CASSLGLAGGTRNEQFF. DNA of the CDR3: TGTGCCAGCAGCTTAGGGCTAGCGGGGGGGACTAGGAATGAGCAGTTCTTC.